One sample yielded the 31 T cell receptor beta chains listed below, sequenced in a study of blood T cell repertoires in COVID-19. The method was immunoSEQ multiplex PCR; TCRdb's version includes in-frame clones alone and lacks a portion of them. The sample holds roughly 11,000 clones; approximately 80% are singletons and the top ten take just over 20%. The sequencing sample was made of peripheral blood. All receptors derive from a human donor in a cohort sampled during active COVID-19.

CDR3 amino acids: CASSVRTSGGDTQYF. The CDR3 DNA sequence: TGCGCCAGCAGCGTTAGGACTAGCGGGGGCGATACGCAGTATTTT. The rearrangement uses TRBV5-1 and TRBJ2-3; 13 bases are shared with TRBD2. The CDR3 is made up of 15 amino acids. J lost 6 bases, V lost 4 bases, and 5 bases had no gene match. CDR1 and CDR2 (germline): SGHRS, YFSETQ.

The CDR3 here is CASSEYKNTNTGELFF. The CDR3 DNA is TGTGCCAGCAGTGAATATAAGAACACGAACACCGGGGAGCTGTTTTTT. This chain joins TRBV6-1 and TRBJ2-2, with D hard to call. Germline-derived CDR1 and CDR2 are MNHNS and SASEGT. V shed 2 bases and J shed 0 bases, with 10 bases lying between them. The CDR3 is 16 residues long.

The chain uses TRBV6-2 or TRBV6-3 and TRBJ2-7; 7 bases are a match to TRBD1. With 4 bases clipped from V and 0 bases from J, the junction kept 6 bases outside the gene matches. The CDR3 runs to 15 residues. CDR1 and CDR2 from the germline V gene are MNHEY and SVGEGT. As DNA, the CDR3 is TGTGCCAGCAGTTTTTCGGGACAGAGCTCCTACGAGCAGTACTTC. This encodes CASSFSGQSSYEQYF.

The J gene is TRBJ2-2, the V gene TRBV25-1; unclear D gene. V was cut by 3 bases and J by 1 base, with 6 bases left in between. In germline, CDR1 is MGHDK, CDR2 SYGVNS. The CDR3 totals 14 residues. CDR3 in DNA: TGTGCCAGCAGTGATGGGCTGAACACCGGGGAGCTGTTTTTT. Amino acid sequence: CASSDGLNTGELFF. Drawing the rest from reference TRBV25-1 and TRBJ2-2, the complete variable domain is EADIYQTPRYLVIGTGKKITLECSQTMGHDKMYWYQQDPGMELHLIHYSYGVNSTEKGDLSSESTVSRIRTEHFPLTLESARPSHTSQYLCASSDGLNTGELFFGEGSRLTVL.

The gene calls are TRBV7-6 and TRBJ1-6; D is possibly TRBD1 (6 bases). Germline loops: CDR1 SGHVS, CDR2 FNYEAQ. The CDR3 is made up of 17 amino acids. The ends were cut back, 0 bases at V and 2 bases at J, with 11 bases in the middle. CDR3 in amino acids: CASSLADRWTYNSPLHF. The CDR3 DNA reads TGTGCCAGCAGCTTAGCCGACAGGTGGACCTATAATTCACCCCTCCACTTT.

The rearrangement links TRBV11-2 to TRBJ2-2, with D uncertain. V was clipped by 5 bases and J by 2 bases, with 9 bases between them. Germline CDR1 reads SGHAT; CDR2 reads FQNNGV. The CDR3 length is 14 residues. The CDR3 sequence: CASSLHYNTGELFF. The CDR3 nucleotides read TGTGCCAGCAGCCTCCACTACAACACCGGGGAGCTGTTTTTT.

Turning to this clone: Other DNA sequences within the sample encode an identical CDR3. This chain links TRBV7-2 with TRBJ1-1, with D hard to call. This CDR3 region has 13 residues. The V gene's germline CDR1 is SGHTA and CDR2 FQGNSA. V dropped 1 base and J dropped 2 bases, with 5 bases sitting between them. The CDR3 sequence: CASSLDRNTEAFF. CDR3 coding DNA: TGTGCCAGCAGCTTAGATAGAAACACTGAAGCTTTCTTT.

This clone has just a few counts. The V gene is TRBV7-9, the J gene TRBJ1-6, with a possible D match to TRBD1 (6 bases). The CDR3 loop spans 12 amino acids. CDR1 is SEHNR and CDR2 is FQNEAQ in the germline V gene (reference sequence). Trimming shortened V by 3 bases and J by 16 bases, and 13 bases separated the two germline ends. This chain's CDR3 is CASSFSGTTLHF. CDR3 coding DNA: TGTGCCAGCAGCTTTTCCGGGACAACTCTCCACTTT.

The chain recombines TRBV19 with TRBJ1-5; D remains ambiguous. The CDR3 consists of 13 residues. The ends were cut back, 0 bases at V and 5 bases at J, with 5 bases in the middle. CDR1 and CDR2 from the germline V gene are LNHDA and SQIVND (reference sequence). CDR3 in DNA: TGTGCCAGTAGTATAGATCGAGATCAGCCCCAGCATTTT. Protein product: CASSIDRDQPQHF.

The chain couples TRBV5-6 to TRBJ2-1, with TRBD2 identical over 9 bases. In germline, CDR1 is SGHDT, CDR2 YYEEEE. Unmatched junction bases numbered 7, after V lost 0 bases and J lost 6 bases. This CDR3 region has 16 residues. CDR3 sequence: CASSLARAGGSNEQFF. For the CDR3, the DNA is TGTGCCAGCAGCTTGGCGAGAGCGGGGGGTAGCAATGAGCAGTTCTTC.

This sequence joins TRBV6-5 and TRBJ2-3; 11 bases agree with TRBD2. V trimming: 2 bases; J trimming: 2 bases; junction bases outside the gene matches: 3. The CDR3 is 16 amino acids. The germline V gene encodes CDR1 MNHEY and CDR2 SVGAGI. Here the CDR3 reads CASSYLAGGHTDTQYF. In nucleotides, the CDR3 is TGTGCCAGCAGTTACCTAGCGGGGGGTCACACAGATACGCAGTATTTT.

The gene calls are TRBV5-5 and TRBJ1-1, with a possible D match to TRBD1 (6 bases). Germline V gene data show CDR1 as SGHKS and CDR2 as YYEKEE (reference sequence). The CDR3 runs to 14 residues. V lost 0 bases to trimming and J lost 4 bases, with 10 bases between them. CDR3 loop: CASSLDVRGTEAFF. DNA of the CDR3: TGTGCCAGCAGCTTGGATGTCAGGGGCACTGAAGCTTTCTTT.

This clone was detected only a few times. This sequence joins TRBV7-9 and TRBJ2-7; 7 bases are a match to TRBD2. V shed 5 bases and J 0 bases; nucleotides not matched to a gene: 10. Germline CDR1 is SEHNR and CDR2 is FQNEAQ (reference sequence). The CDR3 runs 16 residues. The CDR3 sequence: CASSPVRTRFSYEQYF. The DNA of the CDR3 is TGTGCCAGCAGCCCAGTGAGGACTAGATTCTCCTACGAGCAGTACTTC.

This clone was seen a few times. The rearrangement joins TRBV13 to TRBJ1-3; D is unresolved. Germline-derived CDR1 and CDR2 are PRHDT and FYEKMQ (reference sequence). The CDR3 spans 16 residues. V lost 2 bases to trimming and J lost 0 bases, with 11 bases between them. CDR3: CASSLSDWYSGNTIYF. The CDR3, as DNA: TGTGCCAGCAGCTTATCGGACTGGTACTCTGGAAACACCATATATTTT.

The chain carries TRBV7-9 and TRBJ2-7; D is unresolved. The germline V gene has CDR1 SEHNR and CDR2 FQNEAQ (reference sequence). This CDR3 region has 11 residues. The ends were cut back, 5 bases at V and 3 bases at J, with 5 bases in the middle. The CDR3 bases are TGTGCCAGCAGCCCTTACTACGAGCAGTACTTC. This encodes CASSPYYEQYF.

The chain links TRBV7-3 to TRBJ1-1, with unresolved D. CDR1 is SGHTA and CDR2 is FQGTGA in the germline V gene. V lost 3 bases and J 11 bases, leaving 19 bases between the germline ends. The CDR3 consists of 14 residues. For the CDR3, the DNA is TGTGCCAGCAGCTTGTCCCCGGTAACCCCTCCGGCTTTCTTT. Its protein is CASSLSPVTPPAFF. Looking up the rest from reference TRBV7-3 and TRBJ1-1 gives the full variable domain: GAGVSQTPSNKVTEKGKYVELRCDPISGHTALYWYRQSLGQGPEFLIYFQGTGAADDSGLPNDRFFAVRPEGSVSTLKIQRTERGDSAVYLCASSLSPVTPPAFFGQGTRLTVV.

The V and J genes are TRBV30 and TRBJ2-3; no firm D call. The CDR3 spans 12 residues. Trimming shortened V by 4 bases and J by 7 bases, and 12 bases separated the two germline ends. CDR1 is GTSNPN, CDR2 SVGIG, per germline (reference sequence). In nucleotides, the CDR3 is TGTGCCTGGAACCATGTGACAAATACGCAGTATTTT. Amino acids: CAWNHVTNTQYF.

This clone was seen once. The chain employs TRBV29-1 and TRBJ2-7; TRBD2 agrees at 8 bases. The germline V gene encodes CDR1 SQVTM and CDR2 ANQGSEA. With V trimmed by 5 bases and J by 5 bases, 8 bases remained unmatched. The CDR3 is 13 amino acids. For the CDR3, the DNA is TGCAGCGTTTTCGGGACTAGTATCAACGAGCAGTACTTC. Translated, it gives CSVFGTSINEQYF.

The rearrangement links TRBV11-3 to TRBJ1-1; 7 bases fit TRBD1. This CDR3 has 15 amino acids. Germline V lookup: CDR1 SGHNT, CDR2 YENEEA. V shed 4 bases and J 0 bases; nucleotides not matched to a gene: 5. The CDR3 reads CASSSTGTVNTEAFF. The CDR3, as DNA: TGTGCCAGCAGCTCCACCGGGACAGTGAACACTGAAGCTTTCTTT. Filled out from reference TRBV11-3 and TRBJ1-1, the complete variable domain reads EAGVVQSPRYKIIEKKQPVAFWCNPISGHNTLYWYLQNLGQGPELLIRYENEEAVDDSQLPKDRFSAERLKGVDSTLKIQPAELGDSAVYLCASSSTGTVNTEAFFGQGTRLTVV.

The CDR3 DNA is TGTGCCAGCAGCAGGACAGGGGCTGGAAACACCATATATTTT. Amino acids: CASSRTGAGNTIYF. The gene calls are TRBV6-5 and TRBJ1-3; 9 nucleotides match TRBD1. The CDR3 spans 14 residues. Germline CDR1 MNHEY, CDR2 SVGAGI. J was trimmed by 2 bases and V by 6 bases; bases with no gene match: 2.

The chain is built from TRBV6-6 and TRBJ1-2; TRBD1 aligns across 7 bases. The CDR3 consists of 14 residues. The V segment lost 2 bases and the J segment 5 bases; nucleotides outside the gene matches: 5. Germline lookup yields CDR1 MNHNY and CDR2 SVGAGI (reference sequence). Here the CDR3 DNA reads TGTGCCAGCAGTTACGGTGGGACAGCTTATGGCTACACCTTC. Protein: CASSYGGTAYGYTF.

The chain employs TRBV30 and TRBJ1-3; a weak D match, TRBD1 (6 bases). The ends were cut back, 4 bases at V and 0 bases at J, with 13 bases in the middle. Looked up from germline, CDR1 is GTSNPN and CDR2 is SVGIG (reference sequence). The CDR3 contains 15 residues. Here the CDR3 reads CAWNPGHLSGNTIYF. In nucleotides, the CDR3 is TGTGCCTGGAACCCGGGACATCTCTCTGGAAACACCATATATTTT.

The chain employs TRBV9 and TRBJ2-4; 13 bases fit TRBD2. Per germline, CDR1 SGDLS and CDR2 YYNGEE. The CDR3 contains 17 residues. V was pared by 4 bases and J by 4 bases, with 8 bases of the junction left unmatched. CDR3 nucleotide sequence: TGTGCCAGCAGCACCTCCGGGACTAGCGGGGCAAAAAACATTCAGTACTTC. Translating gives CASSTSGTSGAKNIQYF.

The chain uses TRBV18 and TRBJ2-7; 7 nucleotides line up with TRBD2. Germline V gene sequence: CDR1 KGHSH, CDR2 LQKENI. J lost 5 bases, V lost 3 bases, and 10 bases had no gene match. The CDR3 length is 15 residues. The CDR3: CASSPSRTSGNEQYF. The CDR3 coding sequence is TGTGCCAGCTCACCTTCAAGGACTAGTGGGAACGAGCAGTACTTC.

The chain combines TRBV6-5 with TRBJ1-2, with D unclear. The CDR3 runs 14 residues. V was pared by 9 bases and J by 8 bases, with 22 bases between. CDR1 is MNHEY and CDR2 is SVGAGI in the germline V gene. The CDR3 DNA sequence: TGTGCCAGTATCGGCCGGGTCTCTCCGGAGGGCTACACCTTC. Residues: CASIGRVSPEGYTF.

Here the CDR3 reads CASSPGQGWRETQYF. CDR3 DNA: TGTGCCAGCAGTCCGGGACAGGGGTGGCGGGAGACCCAGTACTTC. This chain links TRBV28 with TRBJ2-5; 10 positions match TRBD1. The CDR3 has 15 amino acids. Germline CDR1 MDHEN, CDR2 SYDVKM. Trimming removed 5 bases from V and 5 bases from J; junction bases left unmatched: 8. The variable domain in full, completed from reference TRBV28 and TRBJ2-5, reads DVKVTQSSRYLVKRTGEKVFLECVQDMDHENMFWYRQDPGLGLRLIYFSYDVKMKEKGDIPEGYSVSREKKERFSLILESASTNQTSMYLCASSPGQGWRETQYFGPGTRLLVL.

The chain recombines TRBV30 with TRBJ2-1; no firm D call. Trimming took 0 bases from V and 6 from J, leaving 6 bases between them. Germline CDR1 GTSNPN, CDR2 SVGIG (reference sequence). This CDR3 is built from 12 residues. The CDR3 reads CAWSVASNEQFF. As DNA, the CDR3 is TGTGCCTGGAGTGTAGCGTCCAATGAGCAGTTCTTC.

This clone was picked up a small number of times. The V call is TRBV4-1, the J call TRBJ1-2; D gene uncertain. V lost 4 bases and J lost 5, with 17 bases in between. Germline CDR1 and CDR2: MGHRA and YSYEKL. There are 15 residues in the CDR3. CDR3: CASSPSLPRFYGYTF. CDR3 coding DNA: TGCGCCAGCAGCCCTTCTCTACCTCGATTTTATGGCTACACCTTC.

By share, this clone counts as medium-sized. This chain joins TRBV4-1 and TRBJ1-6; D gene ambiguous. Germline V CDR1 and CDR2: MGHRA, YSYEKL. CDR3 length equals 13 residues. With 0 bases removed from V and 6 bases from J, the gap between germline ends came to 3 bases. The CDR3 DNA reads TGCGCCAGCAGCCAAGAGGCTAATTCACCCCTCCACTTT. This encodes CASSQEANSPLHF.

The chain recombines TRBV30 with TRBJ1-6; the match to TRBD1 covers 8 bases. This CDR3 comprises 14 residues. Germline lookup yields CDR1 GTSNPN and CDR2 SVGIG (reference sequence). J was trimmed by 10 bases and V by 4 bases; bases with no gene match: 9. The CDR3 region has the DNA TGTGCCTGGAAACCCCGGACAGGGAGATCACCCCTCCACTTT. Translated: CAWKPRTGRSPLHF.

This clone rates as medium-sized. This sequence joins TRBV10-1 and TRBJ1-6; D unresolved. The CDR3 is 12 amino acids. Looked up from germline, CDR1 is WNHNN and CDR2 is SYGVQD (reference sequence). The V gene lost 5 bases and the J gene lost 10 bases, with 9 bases spanning the gap. CDR3 sequence reads: CASSRIGSPLHF. In nucleotides, the CDR3 is TGCGCCAGCAGTCGAATCGGGTCACCCCTCCACTTT.